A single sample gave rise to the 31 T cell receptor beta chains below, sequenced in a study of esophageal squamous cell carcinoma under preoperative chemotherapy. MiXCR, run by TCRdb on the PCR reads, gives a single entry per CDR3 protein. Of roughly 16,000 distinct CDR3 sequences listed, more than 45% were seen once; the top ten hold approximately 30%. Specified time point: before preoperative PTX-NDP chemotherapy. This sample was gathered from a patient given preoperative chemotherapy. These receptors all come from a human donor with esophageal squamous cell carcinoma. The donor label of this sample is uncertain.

The DNA of the CDR3 is TGTGCCAGCAGCTTAATGTGGGGGTTGTCCTACAATGAGCAGTTCTTC. Residues: CASSLMWGLSYNEQFF. The chain couples TRBV7-8 to TRBJ2-1; D may be TRBD1 or TRBD2 (5 bases each). Trimming stripped 2 bases from V and 1 base from J, with 12 bases between. The CDR3 has 16 amino acids. CDR1 and CDR2 from the germline V gene are SGHVS and FQNEAQ.

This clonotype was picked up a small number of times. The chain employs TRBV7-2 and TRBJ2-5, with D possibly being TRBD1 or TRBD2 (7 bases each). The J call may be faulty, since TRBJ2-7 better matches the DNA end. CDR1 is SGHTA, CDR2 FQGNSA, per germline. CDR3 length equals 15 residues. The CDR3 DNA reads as TGTGCCAGCAGCTTCGGCCCAGGGGGGGACTACGAGCAGTACTTC. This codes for CASSFGPGGDYEQYF.

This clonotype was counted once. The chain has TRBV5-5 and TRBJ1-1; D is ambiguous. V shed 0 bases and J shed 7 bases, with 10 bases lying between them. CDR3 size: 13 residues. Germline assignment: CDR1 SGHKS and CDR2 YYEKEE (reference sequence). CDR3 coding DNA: TGTGCCAGCAGCTTGGAGCCAAGAGGTGAAGCTTTCTTT. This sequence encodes CASSLEPRGEAFF.

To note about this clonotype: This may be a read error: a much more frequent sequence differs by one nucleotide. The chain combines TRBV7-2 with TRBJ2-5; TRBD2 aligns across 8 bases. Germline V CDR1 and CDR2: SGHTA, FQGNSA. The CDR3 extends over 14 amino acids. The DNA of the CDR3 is TGTGCCAACAGCTTCCGGACTAGCTCTTTCCCCCCGTTCTTC. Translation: CANSFRTSSFPPFF. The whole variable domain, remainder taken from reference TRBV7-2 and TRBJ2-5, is GAGVSQSPSNKVTEKGKDVELRCDPISGHTALYWYRQSLGQGLEFLIYFQGNSAPDKSGLPSDRFSAERTGGSVSTLTIQRTQQEDSAVYLCANSFRTSSFPPFFGPGTRLLVL.

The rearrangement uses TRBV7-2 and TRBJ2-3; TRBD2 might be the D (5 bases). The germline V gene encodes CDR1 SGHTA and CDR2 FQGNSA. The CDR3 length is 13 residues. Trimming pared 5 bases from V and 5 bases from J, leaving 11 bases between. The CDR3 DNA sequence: TGTGCCAGCAGCCGTTCGACTAAAGATACGCAGTATTTT. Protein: CASSRSTKDTQYF.

The CDR3 protein is CASSPTGTASKQTQYF. CDR3 bases: TGTGCCAGCAGCCCAACTGGGACAGCTAGCAAACAGACCCAGTACTTC. The chain uses TRBV7-8 and TRBJ2-5; 7 positions agree with TRBD1. Germline loops: CDR1 SGHVS, CDR2 FQNEAQ. CDR3 length equals 16 residues. V shed 5 bases, J shed 6 bases, and the junction held 15 bases outside the gene matches.

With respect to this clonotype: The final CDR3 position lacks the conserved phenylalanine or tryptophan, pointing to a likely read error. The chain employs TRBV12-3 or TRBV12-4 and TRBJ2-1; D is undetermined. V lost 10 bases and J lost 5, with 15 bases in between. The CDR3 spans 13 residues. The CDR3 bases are TGTGCCACCATAGGGCAGAACAACAATGAGCAGTTCTGC. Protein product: CATIGQNNNEQFC.

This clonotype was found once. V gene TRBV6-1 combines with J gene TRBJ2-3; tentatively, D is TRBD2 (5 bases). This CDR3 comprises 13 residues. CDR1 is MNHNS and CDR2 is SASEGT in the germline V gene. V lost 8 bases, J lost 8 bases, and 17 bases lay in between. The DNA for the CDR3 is TGTGCCAGCCGAGGGCAAGGCGCAGGTACGCAGTATTTT. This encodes CASRGQGAGTQYF.

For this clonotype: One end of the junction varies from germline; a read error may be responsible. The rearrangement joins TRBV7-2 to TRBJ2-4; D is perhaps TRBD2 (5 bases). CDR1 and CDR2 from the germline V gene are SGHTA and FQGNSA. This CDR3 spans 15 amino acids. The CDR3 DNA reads TGTGCCACGGGCCACGGGGTCATTGCCAAAGACATTCAGTACTTC. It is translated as CATGHGVIAKDIQYF. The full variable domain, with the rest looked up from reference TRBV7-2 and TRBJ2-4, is GAGVSQSPSNKVTEKGKDVELRCDPISGHTALYWYRQSLGQGLEFLIYFQGNSAPDKSGLPSDRFSAERTGGSVSTLTIQRTQQEDSAVYLCATGHGVIAKDIQYFGAGTRLSVL.

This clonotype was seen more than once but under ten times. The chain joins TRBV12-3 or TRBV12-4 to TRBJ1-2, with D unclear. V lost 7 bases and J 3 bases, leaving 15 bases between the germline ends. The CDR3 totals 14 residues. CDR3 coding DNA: TGTGCCAGCACCCGAACGGGAGCCTACTATGGCTACACCTTC. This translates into CASTRTGAYYGYTF.

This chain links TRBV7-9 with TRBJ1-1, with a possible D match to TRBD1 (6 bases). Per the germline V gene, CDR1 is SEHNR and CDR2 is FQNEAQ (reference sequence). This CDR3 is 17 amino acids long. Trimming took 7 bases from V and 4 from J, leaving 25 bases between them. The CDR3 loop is CASTTTGAGLRGTEAFF. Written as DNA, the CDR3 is TGTGCCAGCACCACCACGGGGGCAGGGCTTAGGGGCACTGAAGCTTTCTTT.

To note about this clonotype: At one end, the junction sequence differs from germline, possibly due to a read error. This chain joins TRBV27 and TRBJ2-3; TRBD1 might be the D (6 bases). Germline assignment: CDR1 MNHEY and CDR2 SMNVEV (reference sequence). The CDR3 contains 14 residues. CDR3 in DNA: TGTGCCAGCAGTGGGGGCCGGGGCGCAGATACCCAGTTCTTT. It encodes CASSGGRGADTQFF.

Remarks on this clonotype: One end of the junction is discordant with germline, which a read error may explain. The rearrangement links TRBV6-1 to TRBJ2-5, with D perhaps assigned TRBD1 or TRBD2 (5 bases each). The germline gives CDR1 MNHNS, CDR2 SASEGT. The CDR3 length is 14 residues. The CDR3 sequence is CASIGDRDQKTQYF. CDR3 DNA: TGTGCGAGCATCGGGGACCGTGACCAAAAGACCCAGTACTTC.

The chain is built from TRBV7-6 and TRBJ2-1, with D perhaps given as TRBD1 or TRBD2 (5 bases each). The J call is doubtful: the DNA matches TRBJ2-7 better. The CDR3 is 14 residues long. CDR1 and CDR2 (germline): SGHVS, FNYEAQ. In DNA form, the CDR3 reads TGTGCCAGCAGCTTAGGGGGGACGTTCAATGAGCAGTACTTC. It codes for CASSLGGTFNEQYF.

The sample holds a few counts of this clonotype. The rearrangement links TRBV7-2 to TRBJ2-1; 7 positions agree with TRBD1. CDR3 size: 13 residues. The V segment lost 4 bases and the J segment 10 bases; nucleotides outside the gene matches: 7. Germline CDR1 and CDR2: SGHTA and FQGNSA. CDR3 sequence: CASSSIQGHEQFF. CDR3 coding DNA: TGTGCCAGCAGCTCTATACAGGGGCACGAGCAGTTCTTC.

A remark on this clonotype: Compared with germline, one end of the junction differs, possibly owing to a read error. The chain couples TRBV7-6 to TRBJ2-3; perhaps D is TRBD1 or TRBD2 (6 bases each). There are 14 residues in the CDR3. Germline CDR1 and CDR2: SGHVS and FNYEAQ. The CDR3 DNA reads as TGTGCGAGGATCGGGGGCGTGGGTACAGATACCCAGTATTTC. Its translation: CARIGGVGTDTQYF.

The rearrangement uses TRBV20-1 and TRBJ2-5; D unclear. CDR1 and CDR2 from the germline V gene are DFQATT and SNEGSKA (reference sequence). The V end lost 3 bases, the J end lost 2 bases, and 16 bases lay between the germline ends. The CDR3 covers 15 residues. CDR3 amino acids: CSARRPGRLQETQYF. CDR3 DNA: TGCAGTGCTAGGCGTCCAGGCAGGCTGCAAGAGACCCAGTACTTC.

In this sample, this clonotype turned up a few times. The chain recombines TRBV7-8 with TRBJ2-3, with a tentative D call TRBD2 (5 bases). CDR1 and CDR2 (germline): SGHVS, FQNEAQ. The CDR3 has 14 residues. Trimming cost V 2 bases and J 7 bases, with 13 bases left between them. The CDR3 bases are TGTGCCAGCAGCTTAAGGTCTAGCCCCAATACGCAGTATTTT. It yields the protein CASSLRSSPNTQYF.

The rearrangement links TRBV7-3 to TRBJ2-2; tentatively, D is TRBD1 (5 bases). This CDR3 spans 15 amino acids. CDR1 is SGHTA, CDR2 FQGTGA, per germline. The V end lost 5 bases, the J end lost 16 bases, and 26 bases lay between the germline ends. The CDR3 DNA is TGTGCCAGCAGCGGACAAGCTGGAAACACCGATGCGCAGTTTTTT. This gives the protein CASSGQAGNTDAQFF.

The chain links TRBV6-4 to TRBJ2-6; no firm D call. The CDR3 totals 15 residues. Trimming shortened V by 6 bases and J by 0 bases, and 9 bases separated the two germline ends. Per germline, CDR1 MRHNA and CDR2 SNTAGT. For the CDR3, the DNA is TGTGCCAGCAGCCCAACCAGCTCTGGGGCCAACGTCCTGACTTTC. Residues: CASSPTSSGANVLTF.

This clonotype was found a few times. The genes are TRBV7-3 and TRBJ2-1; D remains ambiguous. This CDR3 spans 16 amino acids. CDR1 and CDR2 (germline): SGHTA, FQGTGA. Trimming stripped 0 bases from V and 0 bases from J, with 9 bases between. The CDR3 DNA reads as TGTGCCAGCAGCTTAACCGCGGTAAGCTCCTACAATGAGCAGTTCTTC. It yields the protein CASSLTAVSSYNEQFF.

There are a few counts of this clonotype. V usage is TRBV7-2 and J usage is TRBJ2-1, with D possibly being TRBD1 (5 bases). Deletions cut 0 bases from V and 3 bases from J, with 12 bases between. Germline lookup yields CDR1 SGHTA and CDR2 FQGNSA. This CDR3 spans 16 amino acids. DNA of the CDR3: TGTGCCAGCAGCTTAGCTGGGGCAGGCAGCTACAATGAGCAGTTCTTC. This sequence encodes CASSLAGAGSYNEQFF.

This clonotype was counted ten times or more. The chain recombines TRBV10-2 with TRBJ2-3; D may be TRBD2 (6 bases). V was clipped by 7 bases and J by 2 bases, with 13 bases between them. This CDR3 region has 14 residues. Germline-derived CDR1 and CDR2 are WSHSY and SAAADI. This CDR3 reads CASMGGKNTDTQYF. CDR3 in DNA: TGCGCCAGCATGGGGGGAAAAAACACAGATACGCAGTATTTT.

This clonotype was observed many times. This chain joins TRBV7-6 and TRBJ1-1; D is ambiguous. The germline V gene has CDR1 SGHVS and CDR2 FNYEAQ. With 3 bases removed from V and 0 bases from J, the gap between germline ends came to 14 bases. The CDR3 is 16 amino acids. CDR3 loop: CASSFEVWVLNTEAFF. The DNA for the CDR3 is TGTGCCAGCAGCTTTGAGGTTTGGGTCCTGAACACTGAAGCTTTCTTT.

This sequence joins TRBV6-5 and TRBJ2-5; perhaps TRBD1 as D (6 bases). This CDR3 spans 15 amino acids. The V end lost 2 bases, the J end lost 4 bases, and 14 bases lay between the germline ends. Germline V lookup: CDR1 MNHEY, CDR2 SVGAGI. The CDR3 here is CASSYAAGVTETQYF. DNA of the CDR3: TGTGCCAGCAGTTACGCTGCAGGGGTTACAGAGACCCAGTACTTC.

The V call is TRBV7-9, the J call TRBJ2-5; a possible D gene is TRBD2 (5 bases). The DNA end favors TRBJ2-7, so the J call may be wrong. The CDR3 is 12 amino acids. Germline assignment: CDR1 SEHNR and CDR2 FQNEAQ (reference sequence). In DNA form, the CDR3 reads TGTGCCAGCAGCTTTGTGGCGGGCGAGCAGTACTTC. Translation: CASSFVAGEQYF.

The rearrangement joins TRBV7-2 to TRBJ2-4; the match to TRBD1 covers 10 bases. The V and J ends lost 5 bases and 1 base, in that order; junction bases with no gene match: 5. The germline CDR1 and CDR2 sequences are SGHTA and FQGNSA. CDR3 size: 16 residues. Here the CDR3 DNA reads TGTGCCAGCAGCAGTCCGGGACAGGGGGCCAAAAACATTCAGTACTTC. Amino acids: CASSSPGQGAKNIQYF.

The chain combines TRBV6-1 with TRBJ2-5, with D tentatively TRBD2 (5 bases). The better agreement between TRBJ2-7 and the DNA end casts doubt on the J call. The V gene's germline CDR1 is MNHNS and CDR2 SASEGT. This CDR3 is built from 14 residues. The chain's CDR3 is CASSEPGRGYEQYF. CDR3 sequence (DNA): TGTGCCAGCAGTGAACCCGGACGGGGATACGAGCAGTACTTC.

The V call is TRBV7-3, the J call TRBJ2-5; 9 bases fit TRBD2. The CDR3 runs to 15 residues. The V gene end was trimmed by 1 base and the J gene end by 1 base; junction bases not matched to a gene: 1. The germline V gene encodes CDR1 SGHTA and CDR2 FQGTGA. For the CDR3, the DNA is TGTGCCAGCAGCTTAATAGCGGGAGCCCAAGAGACCCAGTACTTC. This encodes CASSLIAGAQETQYF.

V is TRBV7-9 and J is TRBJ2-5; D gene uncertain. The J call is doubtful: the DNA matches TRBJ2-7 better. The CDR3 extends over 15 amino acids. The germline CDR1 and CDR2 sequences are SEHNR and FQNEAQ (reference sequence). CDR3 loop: CASSLGGVGRGEQYF. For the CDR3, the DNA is TGTGCCAGCAGCTTAGGGGGTGTGGGTAGAGGCGAGCAGTACTTC.

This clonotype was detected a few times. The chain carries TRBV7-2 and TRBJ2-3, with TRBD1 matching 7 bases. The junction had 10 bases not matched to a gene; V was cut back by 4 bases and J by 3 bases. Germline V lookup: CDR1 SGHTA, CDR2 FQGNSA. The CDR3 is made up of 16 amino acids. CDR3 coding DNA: TGTGCCAGCAGCTCCAGAGACAGGGTGGGAACAGATACGCAGTATTTT. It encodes CASSSRDRVGTDTQYF.